The TCR beta chain described here comes from a study of cytomegalovirus exposure and HLA in healthy donors. PCR employed 60 Vbeta and 13 Jbeta primers. Measured with immunoSEQ multiplex PCR; TCRdb has only the in-frame clones, and not every one. The table includes 110,000 or so clones, 74% detected once. The CDR3 sequence is 14 residues long. Germline trimming cut 2 bases from V and 2 bases from J; bases unmatched to any gene: 3. The V gene's germline CDR1 is MDHEN and CDR2 SYDVKM. There are a few counts of this clone. The TCR originated in a woman in her fifties or sixties in good health and CMV-seropositive. Sequencing used PBMCs. The chain combines TRBV28 with TRBJ2-7; 7 bases map to TRBD2. The CDR3 here is CASSLGGVTYEQYF. The CDR3 nucleotides are TGTGCCAGCAGTTTAGGGGGGGTTACCTACGAGCAGTACTTC.